The source of this T cell receptor beta chain is a study of metastatic and nonmetastatic thyroid tumors. Every patient underwent thyroid surgery untreated. The V gene's germline CDR1 is SNHLY and CDR2 FYNNEI. V gave up 8 bases and J gave up 0 bases, with 16 bases separating them. CDR3 size: 15 residues. TCRdb redid the clone calls on the PCR reads using MiXCR. Among tens of thousands of clones, roughly 15% were seen once, and the ten largest hold about 6.8%. The rearrangement uses TRBV2 and TRBJ1-2; unclear D gene. Material: blood. The sequence derives from a male donor with papillary thyroid cancer or a benign thyroid nodule (not recorded which). Some clones in this sample may be carry-over from other donors' samples. CDR3: CASSVTHSSNYGYTF. CDR3 nucleotides: TGTGCCAGCTCAGTGACCCATAGCTCTAACTATGGCTACACCTTC.